This entry features one TCR beta chain sequence. The CDR3 extends over 15 amino acids. Germline CDR1 reads SGHRS; CDR2 reads YFSETQ. After removal of 5 bases from V and 10 bases from J, the junction contained 14 bases not matched to a gene. This sample was taken from a study of shared clonotypes between healthy human individuals. The data were produced by immunoSEQ multiplex PCR, yet TCRdb's version contains in-frame clones alone and is incomplete. Among over 2 million clones listed, 85% to 95% were seen once. The clonotype comes from a man in his late teens or twenties in good health. Sample: naive CD4+ T cells sorted from blood. Subset defined: CD45RA+ positively selected. The chain uses TRBV5-1 and TRBJ1-4; TRBD1 aligns across 7 bases. CDR3 protein: CASSSDEQGRRKLFF. The CDR3 bases are TGCGCCAGCAGTTCCGACGAACAGGGGAGAAGAAAACTGTTTTTT.